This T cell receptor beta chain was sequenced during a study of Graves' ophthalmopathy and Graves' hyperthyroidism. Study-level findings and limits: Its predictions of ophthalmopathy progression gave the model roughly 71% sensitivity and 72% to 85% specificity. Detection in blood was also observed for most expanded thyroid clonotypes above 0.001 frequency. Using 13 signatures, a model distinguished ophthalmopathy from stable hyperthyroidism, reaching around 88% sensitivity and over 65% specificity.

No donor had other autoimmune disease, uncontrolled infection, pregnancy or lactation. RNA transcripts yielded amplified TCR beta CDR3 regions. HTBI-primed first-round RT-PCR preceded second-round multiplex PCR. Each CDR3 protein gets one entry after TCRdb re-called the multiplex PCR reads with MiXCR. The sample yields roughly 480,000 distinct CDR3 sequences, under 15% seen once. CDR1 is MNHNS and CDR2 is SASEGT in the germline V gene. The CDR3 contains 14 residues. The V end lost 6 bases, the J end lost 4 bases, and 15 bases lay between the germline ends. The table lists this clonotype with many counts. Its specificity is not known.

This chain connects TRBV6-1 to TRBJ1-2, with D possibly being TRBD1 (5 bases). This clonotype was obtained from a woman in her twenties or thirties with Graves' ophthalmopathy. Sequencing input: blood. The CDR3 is CASSEGPGTYGYTF. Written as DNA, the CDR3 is TGTGCCAGCAGCGAGGGGCCGGGAACCTATGGCTACACCTTC.